The 9 T cell receptor beta chains below were found in one sample sequenced in a study of a mutant IDH1 vaccine in newly diagnosed glioma. These receptors have no identified antigens. Libraries were prepared by immunoSEQ multiplex PCR; TCRdb keeps only in-frame clonotypes and omits some of them. The data contain tens of thousands of clones, 78% of them singletons. Time point defined: week 23, last vaccination. Doses consisted of 300 ug of mutant IDH1 20-mer peptide each, paired with topical imiquimod. The starting material was PBMCs, obtained from a glioma patient whose treatment included an IDH1 peptide vaccine. These TCRs come from a woman in her forties with glioma. Some clones in this sample may be carry-over from other donors' samples.

V usage is TRBV5-6 and J usage is TRBJ2-7; no clear D gene. Deletions cut 4 bases from V and 5 bases from J, with 16 bases between. Germline V gene lookup returns CDR1 SGHDT and CDR2 YYEEEE. This CDR3 comprises 14 residues. The CDR3 DNA is TGTGCCAGCAGCCGTGACCTGTATGAGGACGAGCAGTACTTC. It encodes CASSRDLYEDEQYF.

The chain is built from TRBV10-1 and TRBJ2-7; no firm D call. Per the germline V gene, CDR1 is WNHNN and CDR2 is SYGVQD (reference sequence). This CDR3 region has 15 residues. Between the trimmed V and J ends, which lost 1 base and 1 base, there was a span of 11 bases. The CDR3 DNA is TGCGCCAGCAGTGAGTGGGTCGAGCTTTCCTACGAGCAGTACTTC. Its protein product is CASSEWVELSYEQYF.

This chain joins TRBV15 and TRBJ2-4, with D perhaps matching TRBD2 (5 bases). Looked up from germline, CDR1 is LNHNV and CDR2 is YYDKDF (reference sequence). This CDR3 spans 15 amino acids. Trimming pared 5 bases from V and 9 bases from J, leaving 20 bases between. The CDR3 DNA reads TGTGCCACCAGCGGCCGGGCCCTCCGGGGTGGCATTCAGTACTTC. Translated: CATSGRALRGGIQYF.

The V call is TRBV7-2, the J call TRBJ2-3; possible D gene TRBD1, 5 bases. The V end lost 1 base, the J end lost 4 bases, and 12 bases lay between the germline ends. The CDR3 length is 15 residues. Germline V CDR1 and CDR2: SGHTA, FQGNSA. CDR3 in amino acids: CASSLVGSGPDTQYF. The CDR3 coding sequence is TGTGCCAGCAGCTTAGTGGGGTCAGGGCCAGATACGCAGTATTTT.

This chain joins TRBV19 and TRBJ1-5; D is perhaps TRBD1 (5 bases). Germline CDR1 LNHDA, CDR2 SQIVND (reference sequence). This CDR3 spans 14 amino acids. The germline V and J ends were trimmed by 1 base and 9 bases, with 13 bases remaining between them. CDR3 protein: CASSIGGSGPPQHF. In DNA form, the CDR3 reads TGTGCCAGTAGTATAGGGGGGTCGGGTCCGCCCCAGCATTTT.

The rearrangement uses TRBV7-2 and TRBJ2-4; D is ambiguous. V lost 5 bases and J 8 bases, leaving 13 bases between the germline ends. CDR1 SGHTA and CDR2 FQGNSA come from the germline V gene. This CDR3 has 13 residues. CDR3 sequence reads: CASSVTGVDIQYF. The CDR3 DNA follows: TGTGCCAGCAGCGTCACTGGCGTAGACATTCAGTACTTC.

On this clone itself: Other DNA sequences in this specimen translate into the identical CDR3. CDR3 DNA: TGTGCCAGCAGCCTCGGACAGGGCGGTAACGAGCAGTACTTC. Protein sequence: CASSLGQGGNEQYF. The V and J genes are TRBV7-6 and TRBJ2-7; 8 bases agree with TRBD1. In germline, CDR1 is SGHVS, CDR2 FNYEAQ. The CDR3 has 14 amino acids. V dropped 5 bases and J dropped 5; count of bases not matched to a gene: 8.

This clone was picked up one time. The chain links TRBV5-1 to TRBJ2-1; unclear D gene. The CDR3 contains 15 residues. Trimming stripped 3 bases from V and 0 bases from J, with 10 bases between. Germline loops: CDR1 SGHRS, CDR2 YFSETQ. The CDR3 nucleotides are TGCGCCAGCAGCTCCACTACAAGCTCCTACAATGAGCAGTTCTTC. Translation: CASSSTTSSYNEQFF.

J is TRBJ2-2 and V is TRBV5-1; no clear D. The length of the CDR3 is 12 residues. CDR1 and CDR2 (germline): SGHRS, YFSETQ. Trimming removed 8 bases at V and 4 bases at J, with 9 bases between. CDR3 in DNA: TGCGCCAGTCTGGCGGCCACCGGGGAGCTGTTTTTT. This sequence encodes CASLAATGELFF.